These 26 T cell receptor beta chains came from one sample sequenced in a study of blood T cell repertoires in COVID-19. Profiled with immunoSEQ multiplex PCR; TCRdb holds only in-frame clones, not every one. This table has about 370,000 clones, more than 70% appearing once. Sequencing used peripheral blood. The receptor source for this set is a woman in her 30s with COVID-19, enrolled during active disease.

The genes are TRBV7-3 and TRBJ2-5, with TRBD1 matching 10 bases. The CDR3 covers 16 residues. CDR1 SGHTA and CDR2 FQGTGA come from the germline V gene. V trimming: 2 bases; J trimming: 5 bases; junction bases outside the gene matches: 8. The DNA for the CDR3 is TGTGCCAGCAGCTTAGGCCGGGACAGGGGAGGGGAGACCCAGTACTTC. This translates into CASSLGRDRGGETQYF. Looking up the rest from reference TRBV7-3 and TRBJ2-5 gives the full variable domain: GAGVSQTPSNKVTEKGKYVELRCDPISGHTALYWYRQSLGQGPEFLIYFQGTGAADDSGLPNDRFFAVRPEGSVSTLKIQRTERGDSAVYLCASSLGRDRGGETQYFGPGTRLLVL.

This rearrangement joins TRBV6-5 to TRBJ2-3; 8 nucleotides agree with TRBD2. The CDR3 is 15 amino acids. V shed 6 bases, J shed 7 bases, and the junction held 12 bases outside the gene matches. In germline, CDR1 is MNHEY, CDR2 SVGAGI. In nucleotides, the CDR3 is TGTGCCAGCAGCCGGGAGGGCGGGAGGCCCTATACGCAGTATTTT. Encoded protein: CASSREGGRPYTQYF.

The chain couples TRBV7-9 to TRBJ1-5, with TRBD1 matching 7 bases. The CDR3 has 13 residues. From germline, CDR1 is SEHNR and CDR2 FQNEAQ (reference sequence). V shed 8 bases, J shed 5 bases, and the junction held 6 bases outside the gene matches. The CDR3 sequence is CASGRGGDQPQHF. CDR3 sequence (DNA): TGTGCCAGCGGAAGAGGGGGCGATCAGCCCCAGCATTTT.

The rearrangement links TRBV5-5 to TRBJ2-1, with 14 bases identical to TRBD2. This CDR3 has 17 residues. V dropped 4 bases and J dropped 7; count of bases not matched to a gene: 10. The germline V gene encodes CDR1 SGHKS and CDR2 YYEKEE (reference sequence). CDR3 sequence (DNA): TGTGCCAGCAGCCGAGGGACTAGCGGGAGTGTTAGGAATGAGCAGTTCTTC. Its translation is CASSRGTSGSVRNEQFF.

The chain uses TRBV27 and TRBJ2-7; TRBD2 aligns across 8 bases. The V segment lost 4 bases and the J segment 1 base; nucleotides outside the gene matches: 6. In germline, CDR1 is MNHEY, CDR2 SMNVEV (reference sequence). This CDR3 comprises 15 residues. DNA of the CDR3: TGTGCCAGCAGTTCCTGGCGGGAGGTTTCCTACGAGCAGTACTTC. Amino acid sequence: CASSSWREVSYEQYF.

The V call is TRBV29-1, the J call TRBJ1-5; 7 nucleotides match TRBD1. The CDR3 has 13 amino acids. J gave up 3 bases and V 4 bases, and 3 bases lay outside the gene matches. Germline CDR1 SQVTM, CDR2 ANQGSEA. The CDR3 loop reads CSVGDSSNQPQHF. The CDR3 DNA follows: TGCAGCGTTGGGGACAGCTCCAATCAGCCCCAGCATTTT.

This chain links TRBV27 with TRBJ2-2, with TRBD1 as a possible D gene (5 bases). Germline loops: CDR1 MNHEY, CDR2 SMNVEV (reference sequence). There are 13 residues in the CDR3. V dropped 4 bases and J dropped 6 bases, with 9 bases sitting between them. The CDR3 loop is CASSSGSAGELFF. The CDR3 DNA reads TGTGCCAGCAGTTCAGGGTCAGCCGGGGAGCTGTTTTTT.

This clone occurred a few times. The CDR3 nucleotides read TGTGCCAGCAGTGAAGCGGCGGTGAGGGCATCCCACGAGCAGTACTTC. Translating it yields CASSEAAVRASHEQYF. The chain joins TRBV2 to TRBJ2-7, with D possibly matching TRBD2 (5 bases). CDR3 length equals 16 residues. The germline V gene has CDR1 SNHLY and CDR2 FYNNEI. Trimming removed 0 bases from V and 5 bases from J, with 17 bases in between.

The chain recombines TRBV6-5 with TRBJ2-7, with D perhaps matching TRBD2 (6 bases). In germline, CDR1 is MNHEY, CDR2 SVGAGI. The length of the CDR3 is 15 residues. V was clipped by 1 base and J by 4 bases, with 14 bases between them. As DNA, the CDR3 is TGTGCCAGCAGTTACTTCTTGGGGGGTGAGTACGAGCAGTACTTC. The encoded protein is CASSYFLGGEYEQYF.

This chain links TRBV18 with TRBJ2-1; the D gene is possibly TRBD2 (6 bases). V was cut by 3 bases and J by 0 bases, with 9 bases left in between. The CDR3 loop spans 15 amino acids. Germline V gives CDR1 KGHSH, CDR2 LQKENI. The chain's CDR3 is CASSPNGGSYNEQFF. As DNA, the CDR3 is TGTGCCAGCTCACCCAACGGGGGCTCCTACAATGAGCAGTTCTTC.

This chain connects TRBV7-2 to TRBJ2-7; D may be TRBD2 (5 bases). CDR1 SGHTA and CDR2 FQGNSA come from the germline V gene. The CDR3 is 14 residues long. V shed 1 base and J shed 0 bases, with 7 bases lying between them. CDR3 DNA: TGTGCCAGCAGCTTAGAAACTAGCTCCTACGAGCAGTACTTC. Amino acid sequence: CASSLETSSYEQYF.

V usage is TRBV30 and J usage is TRBJ2-5, with 8 bases matching TRBD1. The V gene's germline CDR1 is GTSNPN and CDR2 SVGIG (reference sequence). There are 13 residues in the CDR3. Trimming at V came to 3 bases and at J to 8 bases, leaving 8 bases not matched to a gene. CDR3 coding DNA: TGTGCCTGGAGCGCAGGGGGCGGCCTTACCCAGTACTTC. This translates into CAWSAGGGLTQYF.

The chain has TRBV5-1 and TRBJ2-3; D is uncertain. CDR1 SGHRS and CDR2 YFSETQ come from the germline V gene. The CDR3 is 16 residues long. The germline V and J ends were trimmed by 5 bases and 1 base, with 17 bases remaining between them. CDR3 DNA: TGCGCCAGCAGTTCGTACCCCGAGGCTCGCACAGATACGCAGTATTTT. As protein: CASSSYPEARTDTQYF.

Only one count was recorded for this clone. This sequence joins TRBV9 and TRBJ2-7; the match to TRBD2 covers 7 bases. V dropped 4 bases and J dropped 4; count of bases not matched to a gene: 8. The CDR3 consists of 14 residues. The germline V gene encodes CDR1 SGDLS and CDR2 YYNGEE. The CDR3, as DNA: TGTGCCAGCAGCCCGGGGGGAGAAGGATACGAGCAGTACTTC. Its translation: CASSPGGEGYEQYF.

The chain is built from TRBV5-1 and TRBJ1-2; 12 bases line up with TRBD1. The CDR3 has 14 amino acids. The J segment lost 2 bases and the V segment lost 4 bases, leaving 0 bases of the junction unmatched. Germline CDR1 is SGHRS and CDR2 is YFSETQ. CDR3 nucleotide sequence: TGCGCCAGCAGCGGGACAGGGGGCAACTATGGCTACACCTTC. Encoded protein: CASSGTGGNYGYTF. The entire variable domain, with the rest obtained from reference TRBV5-1 and TRBJ1-2, is as follows: KAGVTQTPRYLIKTRGQQVTLSCSPISGHRSVSWYQQTPGQGLQFLFEYFSETQRNKGNFPGRFSGRQFSNSRSEMNVSTLELGDSALYLCASSGTGGNYGYTFGSGTRLTVV.

The chain is built from TRBV10-2 and TRBJ1-4; tentative D call: TRBD1 (5 bases). V dropped 7 bases and J dropped 8 bases, with 17 bases sitting between them. The CDR3 length is 14 residues. Germline lookup yields CDR1 WSHSY and CDR2 SAAADI. CDR3 residues: CASTSHRPAEKLFF. CDR3 bases: TGCGCCAGCACCTCCCACAGGCCCGCAGAAAAACTGTTTTTT.

V gene TRBV2 combines with J gene TRBJ2-2; tentatively, D is TRBD1 (5 bases). The CDR3 runs 14 residues. V lost 6 bases, J lost 0 bases, and 8 bases lay in between. The germline CDR1 and CDR2 sequences are SNHLY and FYNNEI. The CDR3 DNA reads as TGTGCCAGCAGCCGACAGACGAACACCGGGGAGCTGTTTTTT. This sequence encodes CASSRQTNTGELFF.

The V call is TRBV6-2 or TRBV6-3, the J call TRBJ2-2, with 7 bases lining up with TRBD2. The germline CDR1 and CDR2 sequences are MNHEY and SVGEGT. The CDR3 spans 13 residues. The trim removed 6 bases at V and 8 bases at J, leaving 6 bases unmatched. The CDR3 reads CASSRDYLGELFF. CDR3 DNA sequence: TGTGCCAGCAGCCGGGACTACCTGGGGGAGCTGTTTTTT.

J is TRBJ2-2 and V is TRBV7-3; D is uncertain. From germline, CDR1 is SGHTA and CDR2 FQGTGA. V lost 1 base and J lost 9, with 12 bases in between. The CDR3 contains 14 residues. The DNA of the CDR3 is TGTGCCAGCAGCTTAATAGGTGGCGGCAGGGAGCTGTTTTTT. Residues: CASSLIGGGRELFF.

The chain has TRBV6-1 and TRBJ2-1; 8 positions agree with TRBD2. The V gene end was trimmed by 4 bases and the J gene end by 0 bases; junction bases not matched to a gene: 11. The germline gives CDR1 MNHNS, CDR2 SASEGT. The length of the CDR3 is 18 residues. This CDR3 is CASSGPPSGRSSYNEQFF. In nucleotides, the CDR3 is TGTGCCAGCAGTGGGCCCCCAAGCGGGAGATCCTCCTACAATGAGCAGTTCTTC.

The V gene is TRBV2, the J gene TRBJ1-5; a possible D gene is TRBD1 (5 bases). The CDR3 loop spans 15 amino acids. The germline V and J ends were trimmed by 5 bases and 0 bases, with 11 bases remaining between them. CDR1 and CDR2 from the germline V gene are SNHLY and FYNNEI. The CDR3 sequence: CASSRLGRSNQPQHF. Written as DNA, the CDR3 is TGTGCCAGCAGTAGACTGGGGCGTAGCAATCAGCCCCAGCATTTT.

This clone was seen a handful of times. The CDR3 protein is CASSAAGFQNQPQHF. In nucleotides, the CDR3 is TGTGCCAGCAGCGCCGCCGGGTTTCAGAATCAGCCCCAGCATTTT. The chain has TRBV12-1 and TRBJ1-5. TRBV12-1 is termed a pseudogene. The CDR3 has 15 residues.

The rearrangement uses TRBV15 and TRBJ2-5, with 8 bases aligning to TRBD2. The CDR3 extends over 15 amino acids. The germline V gene has CDR1 LNHNV and CDR2 YYDKDF (reference sequence). V dropped 3 bases and J dropped 2; count of bases not matched to a gene: 5. The chain's CDR3 is CATSSRAGEQETQYF. The CDR3, as DNA: TGTGCCACCAGCAGTCGAGCGGGAGAGCAAGAGACCCAGTACTTC.

This clone came up a few times. The gene calls are TRBV4-1 and TRBJ2-7; maybe TRBD1 (6 bases). The CDR3 sequence is 12 residues long. The ends were cut back, 3 bases at V and 5 bases at J, with 8 bases in the middle. Germline CDR1 is MGHRA and CDR2 is YSYEKL. In DNA form, the CDR3 reads TGCGCCAGCAGCCACAGGGGAAACGAGCAGTACTTC. Translating gives CASSHRGNEQYF.

As to this clone: Other nucleotide sequences in the sample specify the same CDR3. The CDR3 sequence is CASTRQGTYEQYF. DNA of the CDR3: TGTGCCAGCACTCGACAGGGGACCTACGAGCAGTACTTC. The chain employs TRBV6-5 and TRBJ2-7; 8 nucleotides agree with TRBD1. The CDR3 is made up of 13 amino acids. The ends lost 7 bases at V and 2 bases at J; junction bases unmatched: 4. Germline values: CDR1 MNHEY, CDR2 SVGAGI.

The CDR3 sequence: CASRPNYSYEQYF. The CDR3 coding sequence is TGTGCCAGCAGGCCTAATTACTCCTACGAGCAGTACTTC. The chain has TRBV6-6 and TRBJ2-7; D is unresolved. CDR1 and CDR2 (germline): MNHNY, SVGAGI (reference sequence). The V end lost 6 bases, the J end lost 0 bases, and 9 bases lay between the germline ends. This CDR3 has 13 amino acids.